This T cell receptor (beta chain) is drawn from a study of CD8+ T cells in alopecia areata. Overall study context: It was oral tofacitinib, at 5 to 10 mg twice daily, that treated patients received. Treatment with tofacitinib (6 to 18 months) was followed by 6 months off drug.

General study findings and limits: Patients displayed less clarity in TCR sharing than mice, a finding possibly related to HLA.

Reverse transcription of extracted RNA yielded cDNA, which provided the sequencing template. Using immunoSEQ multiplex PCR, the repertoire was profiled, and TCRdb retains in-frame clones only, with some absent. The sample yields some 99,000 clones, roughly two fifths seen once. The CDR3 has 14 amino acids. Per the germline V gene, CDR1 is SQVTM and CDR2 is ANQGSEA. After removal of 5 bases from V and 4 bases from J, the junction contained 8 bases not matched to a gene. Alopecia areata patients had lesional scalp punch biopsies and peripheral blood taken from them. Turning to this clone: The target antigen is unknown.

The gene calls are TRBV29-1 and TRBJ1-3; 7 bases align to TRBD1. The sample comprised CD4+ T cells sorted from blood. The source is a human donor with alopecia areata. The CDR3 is CSVSETGLGNTIYF. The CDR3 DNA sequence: TGCAGCGTTTCCGAGACAGGGCTCGGAAACACCATATATTTT.